One TCR beta chain is described in this entry. These data come from a study of cytomegalovirus exposure and HLA in healthy donors. Looked up from germline, CDR1 is SGHRS and CDR2 is YFSETQ. The CDR3 length is 14 residues. Deletions cut 4 bases from V and 5 bases from J, with 15 bases between. PCR primers comprised 60 Vbeta and 13 Jbeta primers. Profiled with immunoSEQ multiplex PCR; TCRdb holds only in-frame clones, not every one. The sample shows roughly 88,000 clones, just under 70% of them seen only once. V usage is TRBV5-1 and J usage is TRBJ1-2; TRBD1 might be the D (5 bases). Sequencing was carried out using PBMCs. The sequence was collected from a man aged 50-59 years in good health and CMV-seronegative. The CDR3: CASSPGPGEYGYTF. The CDR3 coding sequence is TGCGCCAGCAGCCCCGGACCGGGGGAATATGGCTACACCTTC.